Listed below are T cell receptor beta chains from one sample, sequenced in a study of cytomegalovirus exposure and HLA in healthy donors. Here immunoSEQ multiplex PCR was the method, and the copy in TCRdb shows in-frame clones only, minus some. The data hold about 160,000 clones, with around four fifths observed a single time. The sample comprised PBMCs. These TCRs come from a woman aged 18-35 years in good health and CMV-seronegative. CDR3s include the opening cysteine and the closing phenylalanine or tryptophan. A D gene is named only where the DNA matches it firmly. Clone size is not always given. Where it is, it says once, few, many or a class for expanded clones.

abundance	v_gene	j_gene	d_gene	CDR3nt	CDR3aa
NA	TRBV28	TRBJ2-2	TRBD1	TGTGCCAGCAGTTACCGGGACAGGGTAAAACGAGGGGAGCTGTTTTTT	CASSYRDRVKRGELFF
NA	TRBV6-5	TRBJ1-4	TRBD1	TGTGCCAGCAGACCTCCGGGACAGGCGAAAAAACTGTTTTTT	CASRPPGQAKKLFF
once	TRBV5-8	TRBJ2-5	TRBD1	TGTGCCAGCAGCTTGGGGACAGGGGCAGATAAGGAGACCCAGTACTTC	CASSLGTGADKETQYF
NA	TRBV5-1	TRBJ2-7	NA	TGCGCCAGCAGCTCCTACCCCGGTACGGACATTTCCTACGAGCAGTACTTC	CASSSYPGTDISYEQYF
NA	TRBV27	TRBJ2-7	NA	TGTGCCAGCAGTTACAGCTCAAGCTCCTACGAGCAGTACTTC	CASSYSSSSYEQYF
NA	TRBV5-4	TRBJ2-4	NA	TGTGCCAGCAGCCGAGAGTCGAGCGGAACACAGACTGCCATTCAGTACTTC	CASSRESSGTQTAIQYF
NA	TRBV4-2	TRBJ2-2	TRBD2	TGTGCCAGCAGCCACGATACTAGCGGGGGGGCTGGGACCGGGGAGCTGTTTTTT	CASSHDTSGGAGTGELFF
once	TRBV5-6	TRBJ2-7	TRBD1	TGTGCCAGCAGCTTGGTCGGGACAGGGGACTTCGAGCAGTACTTC	CASSLVGTGDFEQYF
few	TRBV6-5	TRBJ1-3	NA	TGTGCCAGCAGTTACTCGGGGGCACCTGGAAACACCATATATTTT	CASSYSGAPGNTIYF
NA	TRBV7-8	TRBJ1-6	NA	TGTGCCAGCAGCCCCCGATCCACGGGAGCCCTCAATTCACCCCTCCACTTT	CASSPRSTGALNSPLHF
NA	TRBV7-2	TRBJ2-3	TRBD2	TGTGCCAGCAGCCCGACTAGCGGGATGGCAGATACGCAGTATTTT	CASSPTSGMADTQYF
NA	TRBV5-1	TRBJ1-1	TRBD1	TGCGCCAGCAGCTTTGGACAGGGATATACTGAAGCTTTCTTT	CASSFGQGYTEAFF
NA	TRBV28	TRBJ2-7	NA	TGTGCCAGCAGTTTCCCCTTAAGCTACGAGCAGTACTTC	CASSFPLSYEQYF
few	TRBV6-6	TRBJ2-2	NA	TGTGCCAGCAGCCTTACCGGGGAGCTGTTTTTT	CASSLTGELFF
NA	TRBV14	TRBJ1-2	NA	TGTGCCAGCAGCCAAGTTCAACAGAACTATGGCTACACCTTC	CASSQVQQNYGYTF
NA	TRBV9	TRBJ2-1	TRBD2	TGTGCCAGCAGCGTAGACGGGGGGTGGTACAATGAGCAGTTCTTC	CASSVDGGWYNEQFF
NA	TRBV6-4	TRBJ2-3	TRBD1	TGTGCCAGCAGTGCGGGACAGGGGGACACAGATACGCAGTATTTT	CASSAGQGDTDTQYF
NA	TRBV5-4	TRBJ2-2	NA	TGTGCCAGCAGCCTGGTGGGACAAGGAAACACCGGGGAGCTGTTTTTT	CASSLVGQGNTGELFF
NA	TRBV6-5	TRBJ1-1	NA	TGTGCCAGCAGGACAGAAAACACTGAAGCTTTCTTT	CASRTENTEAFF
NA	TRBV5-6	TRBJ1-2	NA	TGTGCCAGCAGCTTGCAGGGTACCTATGGCTACACCTTC	CASSLQGTYGYTF
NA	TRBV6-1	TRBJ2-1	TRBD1	TGTGCCAGCCAGGGGGTCTCCAATGAGCAGTTCTTC	CASQGVSNEQFF
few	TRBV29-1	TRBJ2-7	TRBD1	TGCAGCGCCTCCTTCAGGGGGCTGGGCACCTACGAGCAGTACTTC	CSASFRGLGTYEQYF
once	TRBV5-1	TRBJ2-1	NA	TGCGCCAGCAGCAGCAGGGCTCGCCAGTTCTTC	CASSSRARQFF
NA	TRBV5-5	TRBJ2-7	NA	TGTGCCAGCAGCTTTTCAGGGGTTGACGAGCAGTACTTC	CASSFSGVDEQYF
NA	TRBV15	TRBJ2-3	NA	TGTGCCACCAGAGGAGGGCGGGGTAGCACAGATACGCAGTATTTT	CATRGGRGSTDTQYF
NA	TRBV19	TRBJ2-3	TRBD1	TGTGCCAGTAGTCCCGGGACAGGGAAGAGGACAGATACGCAGTATTTT	CASSPGTGKRTDTQYF
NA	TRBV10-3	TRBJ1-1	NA	TGTGCCATCAGTGAGTCGGGGCTGCAGGGGCTAGCTTTCTTT	CAISESGLQGLAFF
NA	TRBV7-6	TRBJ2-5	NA	TGTGCCAGCAGCCTCCAGGAGACCCAGTACTTC	CASSLQETQYF
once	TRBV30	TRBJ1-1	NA	TGTGCCTGGAGTGTACTTCCCTTGGGTTGGGGCGGCCCCACTGAAGCTTTCTTT	CAWSVLPLGWGGPTEAFF
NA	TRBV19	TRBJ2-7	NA	TGTGCCAGTAGCTCTGGACTGAGCTACGAGCAGTACTTC	CASSSGLSYEQYF
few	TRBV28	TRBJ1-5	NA	TGTGCCAGCAGTGGAAGTCAGGGTTATAGCAATCAGCCCCAGCATTTT	CASSGSQGYSNQPQHF
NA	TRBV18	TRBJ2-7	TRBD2	TGTGCCAGCTCACCATTGAAGGCGGGGGGGCCAACCTACGAGCAGTACTTC	CASSPLKAGGPTYEQYF
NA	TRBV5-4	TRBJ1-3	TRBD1	TGTGCCAGCAGCTTTGGCGGACAGGGCTCTGGAAACACCATATATTTT	CASSFGGQGSGNTIYF
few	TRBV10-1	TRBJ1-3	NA	TGCGCCAGCAGTGATTATCGCTCTGGAAACACCATATATTTT	CASSDYRSGNTIYF
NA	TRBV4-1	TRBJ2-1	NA	TGCGCCAGCAGCCAAGGGCCTTTGGGCGGGATATATAATGAGCAGTTCTTC	CASSQGPLGGIYNEQFF
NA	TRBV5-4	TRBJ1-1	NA	TGTGCCAGCAGCTTTGGCCTGAACACTGAAGCTTTCTTT	CASSFGLNTEAFF
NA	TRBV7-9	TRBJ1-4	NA	TGTGCCAGCAGCCCCGGCGGCAGGGCTAATGAAAAACTGTTTTTT	CASSPGGRANEKLFF
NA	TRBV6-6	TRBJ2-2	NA	TGTGCCAGCAGTTACCCGGAGCGGATGAACACCGGGGAGCTGTTTTTT	CASSYPERMNTGELFF
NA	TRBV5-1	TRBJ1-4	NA	TGCGCCAGCCGCAGGGGTTTTCCGGCAACTAATGAAAAACTGTTTTTT	CASRRGFPATNEKLFF
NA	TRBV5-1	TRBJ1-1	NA	TGCGCCAGCAGCTTGATCGGGCAGGGGACCACTGAAGCTTTCTTT	CASSLIGQGTTEAFF
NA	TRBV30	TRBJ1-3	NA	TGTGCCTGGAGTAGGCGGATCGACTCTGGAAACACCATATATTTT	CAWSRRIDSGNTIYF
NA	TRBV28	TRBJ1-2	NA	TGTGCCAGCAGTTCCTCATGGGCAGGGGATGGCTACACCTTC	CASSSSWAGDGYTF